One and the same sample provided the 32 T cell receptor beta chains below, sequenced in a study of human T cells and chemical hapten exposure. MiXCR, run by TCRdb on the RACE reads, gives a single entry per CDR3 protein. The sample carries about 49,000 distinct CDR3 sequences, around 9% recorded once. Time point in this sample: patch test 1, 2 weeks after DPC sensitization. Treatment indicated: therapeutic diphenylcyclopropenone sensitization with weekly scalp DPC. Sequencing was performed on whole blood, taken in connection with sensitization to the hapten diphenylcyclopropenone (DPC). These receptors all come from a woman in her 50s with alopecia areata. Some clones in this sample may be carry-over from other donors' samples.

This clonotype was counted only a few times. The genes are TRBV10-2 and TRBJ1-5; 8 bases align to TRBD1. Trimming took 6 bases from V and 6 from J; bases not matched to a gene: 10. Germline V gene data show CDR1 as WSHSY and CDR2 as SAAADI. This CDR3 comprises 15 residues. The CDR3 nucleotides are TGCGCCAGCAGCCTAGGACAGGGCATGGGTCAGCCCCAGCATTTT. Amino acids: CASSLGQGMGQPQHF.

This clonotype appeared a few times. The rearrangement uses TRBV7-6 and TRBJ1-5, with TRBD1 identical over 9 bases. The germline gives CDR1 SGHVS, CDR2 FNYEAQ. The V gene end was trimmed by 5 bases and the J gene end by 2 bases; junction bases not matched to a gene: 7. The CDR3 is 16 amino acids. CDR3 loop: CASSTRQGVRNQPQHF. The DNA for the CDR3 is TGTGCCAGCAGCACTCGACAGGGGGTACGCAATCAGCCCCAGCATTTT.

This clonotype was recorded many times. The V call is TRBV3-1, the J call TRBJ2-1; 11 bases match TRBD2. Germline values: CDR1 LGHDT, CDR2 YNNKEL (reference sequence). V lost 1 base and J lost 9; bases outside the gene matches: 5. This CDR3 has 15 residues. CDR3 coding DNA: TGTGCCAGCAGCCAAGTGGCTAGCGGGAGGATTGAGCAGTTCTTC. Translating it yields CASSQVASGRIEQFF.

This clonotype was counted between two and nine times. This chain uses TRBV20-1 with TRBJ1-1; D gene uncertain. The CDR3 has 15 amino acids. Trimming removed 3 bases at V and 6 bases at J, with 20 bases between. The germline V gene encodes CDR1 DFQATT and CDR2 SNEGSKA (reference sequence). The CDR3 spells CSASRRQLGFAEAFF. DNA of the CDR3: TGCAGTGCTAGTAGGAGACAACTAGGGTTTGCTGAAGCTTTCTTT.

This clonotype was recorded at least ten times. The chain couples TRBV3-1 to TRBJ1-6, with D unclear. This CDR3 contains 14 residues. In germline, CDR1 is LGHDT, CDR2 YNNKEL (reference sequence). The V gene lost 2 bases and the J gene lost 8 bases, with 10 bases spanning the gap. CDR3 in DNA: TGTGCCAGCAGCCAAAACGAGGATTATTCACCCCTCCACTTT. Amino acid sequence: CASSQNEDYSPLHF.

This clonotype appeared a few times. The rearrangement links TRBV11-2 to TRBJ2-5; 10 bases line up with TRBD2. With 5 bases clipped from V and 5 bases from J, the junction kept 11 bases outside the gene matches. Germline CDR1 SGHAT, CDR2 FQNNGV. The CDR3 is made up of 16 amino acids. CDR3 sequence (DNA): TGTGCCAGCAGCCCAGCCCGCCTAGCGGGAGTTGAGACCCAGTACTTC. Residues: CASSPARLAGVETQYF.

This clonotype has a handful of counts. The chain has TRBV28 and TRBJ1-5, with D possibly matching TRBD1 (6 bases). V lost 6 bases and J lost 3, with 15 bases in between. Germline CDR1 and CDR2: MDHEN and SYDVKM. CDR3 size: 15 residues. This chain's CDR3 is CASRRTVTNNQPQHF. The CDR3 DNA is TGTGCCAGCAGGCGGACAGTCACAAACAATCAGCCCCAGCATTTT.

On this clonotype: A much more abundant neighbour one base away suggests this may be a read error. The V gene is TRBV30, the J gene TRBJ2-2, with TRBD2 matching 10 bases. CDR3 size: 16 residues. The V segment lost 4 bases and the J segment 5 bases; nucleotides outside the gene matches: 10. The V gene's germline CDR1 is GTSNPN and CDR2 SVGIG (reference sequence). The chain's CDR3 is CAWTSSGRLFTGELFF. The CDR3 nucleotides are TGTGCCTGGACTTCTAGCGGGAGATTGTTTACCGGGGAGCTGTTTTTT.

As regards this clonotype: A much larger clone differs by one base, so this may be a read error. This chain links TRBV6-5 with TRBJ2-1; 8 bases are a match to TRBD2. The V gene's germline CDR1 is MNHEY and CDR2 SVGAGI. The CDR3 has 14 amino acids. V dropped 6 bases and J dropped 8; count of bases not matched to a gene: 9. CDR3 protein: CASRPGLASHEQFF. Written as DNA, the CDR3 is TGTGCCAGCAGGCCAGGACTAGCTAGCCATGAGCAGTTCTTC.

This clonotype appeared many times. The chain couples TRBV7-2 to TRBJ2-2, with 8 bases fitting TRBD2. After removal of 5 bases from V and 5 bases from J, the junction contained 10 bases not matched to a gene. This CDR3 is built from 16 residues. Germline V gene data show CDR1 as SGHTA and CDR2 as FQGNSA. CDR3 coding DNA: TGTGCCAGCAGCCCCCGGGGGGGGGCCATTACCGGGGAGCTGTTTTTT. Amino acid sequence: CASSPRGGAITGELFF.

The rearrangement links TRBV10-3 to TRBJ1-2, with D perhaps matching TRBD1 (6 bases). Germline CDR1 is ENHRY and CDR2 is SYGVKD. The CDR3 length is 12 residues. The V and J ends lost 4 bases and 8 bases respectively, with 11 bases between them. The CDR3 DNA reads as TGTGCCATCAGTGGGACAGTACTAGGCTACACCTTC. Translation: CAISGTVLGYTF.

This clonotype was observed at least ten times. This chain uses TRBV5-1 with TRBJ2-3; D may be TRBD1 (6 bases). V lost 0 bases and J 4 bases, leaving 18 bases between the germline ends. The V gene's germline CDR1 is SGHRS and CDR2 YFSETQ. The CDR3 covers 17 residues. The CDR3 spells CASSLALRFQGSDTQYF. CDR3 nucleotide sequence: TGCGCCAGCAGCTTGGCCCTAAGATTCCAGGGGTCAGATACGCAGTATTTT.

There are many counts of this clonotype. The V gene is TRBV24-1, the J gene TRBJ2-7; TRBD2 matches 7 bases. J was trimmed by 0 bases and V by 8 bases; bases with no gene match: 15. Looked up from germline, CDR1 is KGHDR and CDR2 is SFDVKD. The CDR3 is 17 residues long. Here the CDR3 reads CATNRLVPSGPSYEQYF. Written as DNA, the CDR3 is TGTGCCACCAACCGCCTAGTCCCTAGCGGCCCCTCCTACGAGCAGTACTTC.

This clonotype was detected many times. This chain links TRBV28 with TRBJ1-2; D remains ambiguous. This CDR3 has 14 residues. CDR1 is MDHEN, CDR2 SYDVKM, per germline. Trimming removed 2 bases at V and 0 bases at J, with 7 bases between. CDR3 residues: CASSLRQTNYGYTF. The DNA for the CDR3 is TGTGCCAGCAGTTTACGCCAGACTAACTATGGCTACACCTTC.

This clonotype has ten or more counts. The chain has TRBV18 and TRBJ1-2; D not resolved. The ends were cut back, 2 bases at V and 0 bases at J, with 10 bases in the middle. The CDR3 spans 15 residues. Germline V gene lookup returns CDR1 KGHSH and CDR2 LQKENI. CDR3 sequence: CASSPTAGANYGYTF. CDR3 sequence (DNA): TGTGCCAGCTCACCAACGGCAGGAGCTAACTATGGCTACACCTTC.

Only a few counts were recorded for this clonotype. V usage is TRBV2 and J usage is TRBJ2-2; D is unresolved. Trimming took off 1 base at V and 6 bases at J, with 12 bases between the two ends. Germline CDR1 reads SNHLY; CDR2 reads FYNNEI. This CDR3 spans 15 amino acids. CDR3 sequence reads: CASSEVMGFAGELFF. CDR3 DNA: TGTGCCAGCAGTGAAGTAATGGGATTCGCCGGGGAGCTGTTTTTT.

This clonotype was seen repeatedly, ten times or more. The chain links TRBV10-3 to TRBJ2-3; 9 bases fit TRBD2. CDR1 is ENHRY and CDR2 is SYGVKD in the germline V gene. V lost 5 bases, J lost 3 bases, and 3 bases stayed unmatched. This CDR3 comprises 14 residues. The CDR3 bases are TGTGCCATCAGTCGACTAGCGGAAACAGATACGCAGTATTTT. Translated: CAISRLAETDTQYF.

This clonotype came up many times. CDR3 in amino acids: CASQGAGANVLTF. The CDR3 region has the DNA TGTGCCAGCCAGGGAGCTGGGGCCAACGTCCTGACTTTC. The chain employs TRBV2 and TRBJ2-6, with D possibly called TRBD1 or TRBD2 (5 bases each). The CDR3 extends over 13 amino acids. V was shortened by 8 bases and J by 2 bases, with 7 bases between the two germline ends. The V gene's germline CDR1 is SNHLY and CDR2 FYNNEI.

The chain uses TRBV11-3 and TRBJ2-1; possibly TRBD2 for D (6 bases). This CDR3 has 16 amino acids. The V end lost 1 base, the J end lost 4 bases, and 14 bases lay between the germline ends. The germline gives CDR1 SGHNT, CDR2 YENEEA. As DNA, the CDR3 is TGTGCCAGCAGCTTAGCGGGTGGGAGGCCATACAATGAGCAGTTCTTC. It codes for CASSLAGGRPYNEQFF.

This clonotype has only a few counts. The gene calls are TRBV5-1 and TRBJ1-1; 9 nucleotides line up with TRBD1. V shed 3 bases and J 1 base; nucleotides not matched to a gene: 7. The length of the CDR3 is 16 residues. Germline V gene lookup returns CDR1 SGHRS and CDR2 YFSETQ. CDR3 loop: CASSSHRGQANTEAFF. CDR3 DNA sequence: TGCGCCAGCAGCTCGCACAGGGGGCAGGCGAACACTGAAGCTTTCTTT.

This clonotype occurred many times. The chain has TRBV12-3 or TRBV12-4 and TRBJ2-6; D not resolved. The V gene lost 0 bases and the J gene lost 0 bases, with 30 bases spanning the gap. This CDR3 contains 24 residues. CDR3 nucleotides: TGTGCCAGCAGTTTAGCGCTTGGCTCCAGTTTGCCCGATCTTTCCTCCTCTGGGGCCAACGTCCTGACTTTC. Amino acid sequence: CASSLALGSSLPDLSSSGANVLTF.

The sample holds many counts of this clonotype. The CDR3 reads CASSLDSAAYEQYF. In DNA, the CDR3 is TGTGCCAGCAGCTTAGACTCGGCAGCCTACGAGCAGTACTTC. The chain recombines TRBV11-2 with TRBJ2-7; D unresolved. The germline CDR1 and CDR2 sequences are SGHAT and FQNNGV. The CDR3 loop spans 14 amino acids. V was pared by 0 bases and J by 2 bases, with 8 bases between. Combining the CDR3 with reference TRBV11-2 and TRBJ2-7 gives the whole variable domain EAGVAQSPRYKIIEKRQSVAFWCNPISGHATLYWYQQILGQGPKLLIQFQNNGVVDDSQLPKDRFSAERLKGVDSTLKIQPAKLEDSAVYLCASSLDSAAYEQYFGPGTRLTVT.

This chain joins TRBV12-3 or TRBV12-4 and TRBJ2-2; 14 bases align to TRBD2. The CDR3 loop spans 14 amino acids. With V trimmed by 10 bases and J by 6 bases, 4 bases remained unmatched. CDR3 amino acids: CATVTSGGAGELFF. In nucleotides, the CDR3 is TGTGCCACGGTGACTAGCGGGGGGGCCGGGGAGCTGTTTTTT.

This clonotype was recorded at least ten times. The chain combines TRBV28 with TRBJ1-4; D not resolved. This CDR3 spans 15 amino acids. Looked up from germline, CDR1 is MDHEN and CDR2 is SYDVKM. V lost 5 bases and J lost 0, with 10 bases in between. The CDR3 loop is CASSSYTATNEKLFF. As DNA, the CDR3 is TGTGCCAGCAGTAGTTATACGGCAACTAATGAAAAACTGTTTTTT.

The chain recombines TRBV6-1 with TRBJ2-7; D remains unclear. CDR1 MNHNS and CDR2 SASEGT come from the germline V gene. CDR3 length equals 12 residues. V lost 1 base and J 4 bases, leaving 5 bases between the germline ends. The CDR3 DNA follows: TGTGCCAGCAGTGAAGTTGGGTACGAGCAGTACTTC. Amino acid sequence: CASSEVGYEQYF.

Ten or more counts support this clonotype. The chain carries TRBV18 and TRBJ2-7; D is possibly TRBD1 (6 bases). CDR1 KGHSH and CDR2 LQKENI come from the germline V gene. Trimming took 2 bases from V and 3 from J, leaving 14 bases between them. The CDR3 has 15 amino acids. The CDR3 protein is CASSPNTGKLYEQYF. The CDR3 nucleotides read TGTGCCAGCTCACCAAATACAGGGAAGCTCTACGAGCAGTACTTC.

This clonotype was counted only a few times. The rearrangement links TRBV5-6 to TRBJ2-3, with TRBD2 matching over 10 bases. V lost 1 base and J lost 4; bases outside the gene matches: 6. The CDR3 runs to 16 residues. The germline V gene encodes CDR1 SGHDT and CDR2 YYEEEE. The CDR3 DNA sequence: TGTGCCAGCAGCTTGAGATCTAGCGGGAGTTCAGATACGCAGTATTTT. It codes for CASSLRSSGSSDTQYF.

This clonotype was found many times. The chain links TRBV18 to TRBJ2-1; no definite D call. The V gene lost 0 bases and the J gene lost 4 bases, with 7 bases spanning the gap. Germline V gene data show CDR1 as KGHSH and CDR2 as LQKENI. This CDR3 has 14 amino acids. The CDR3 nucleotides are TGTGCCAGCTCACCACCGACCGGATACAATGAGCAGTTCTTC. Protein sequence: CASSPPTGYNEQFF.

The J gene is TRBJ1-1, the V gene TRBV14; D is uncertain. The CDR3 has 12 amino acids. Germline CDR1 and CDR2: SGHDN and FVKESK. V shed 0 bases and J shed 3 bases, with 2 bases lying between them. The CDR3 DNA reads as TGTGCCAGCAGCCAAGAGTACACTGAAGCTTTCTTT. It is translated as CASSQEYTEAFF.

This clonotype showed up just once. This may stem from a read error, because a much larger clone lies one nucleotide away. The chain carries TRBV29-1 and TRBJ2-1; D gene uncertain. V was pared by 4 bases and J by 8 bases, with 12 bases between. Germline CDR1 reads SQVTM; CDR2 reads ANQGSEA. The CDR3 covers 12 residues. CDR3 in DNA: TGCAGCGTTGGCAAGAGCGTTCATGAGCAGTTCTTC. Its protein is CSVGKSVHEQFF.

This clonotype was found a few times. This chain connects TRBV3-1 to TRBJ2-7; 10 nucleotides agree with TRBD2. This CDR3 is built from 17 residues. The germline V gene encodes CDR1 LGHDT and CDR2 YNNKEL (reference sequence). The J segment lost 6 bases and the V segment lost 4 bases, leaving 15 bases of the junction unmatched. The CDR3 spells CASSRKLTSGRAVEQYF. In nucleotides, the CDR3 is TGTGCCAGCAGCCGAAAACTAACAAGCGGGAGGGCCGTCGAGCAGTACTTC.

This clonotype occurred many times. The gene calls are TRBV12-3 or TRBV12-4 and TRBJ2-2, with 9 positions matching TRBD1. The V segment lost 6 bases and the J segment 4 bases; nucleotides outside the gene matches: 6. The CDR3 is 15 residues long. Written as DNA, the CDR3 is TGTGCCAGCAGCCACAGGGGGCCTGGCACCGGGGAGCTGTTTTTT. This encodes CASSHRGPGTGELFF.